Presented here are 25 T cell receptor beta chains from one specimen sequenced in a study of shared T cell receptors in the human thymus. Produced via immunoSEQ multiplex PCR; TCRdb's table is partial and in-frame only. The repertoire includes just under 550,000 clones, around 82% of them detected once, and 0.01% to 0.015% sits in the top ten. The data also belong to a second study, concerning human thymus T cells.

Material for sequencing was thymocytes. These receptors were taken from a boy in the first two years of life with a congenital heart defect.

The chain recombines TRBV7-9 with TRBJ2-7; TRBD1 aligns across 8 bases. The CDR3 covers 14 residues. Germline V gene data show CDR1 as SEHNR and CDR2 as FQNEAQ (reference sequence). Trimming cost V 5 bases and J 4 bases; bases outside gene matches: 7. In nucleotides, the CDR3 is TGTGCCAGCAGCGGGTGGGACAGGATATACGAGCAGTACTTC. This codes for CASSGWDRIYEQYF.

The rearrangement joins TRBV14 to TRBJ2-1, with TRBD1 identical over 7 bases. The V gene end was trimmed by 6 bases and the J gene end by 4 bases; junction bases not matched to a gene: 6. Germline values: CDR1 SGHDN, CDR2 FVKESK. The CDR3 sequence is 14 residues long. The CDR3 loop reads CASSRQGRYNEQFF. The CDR3 region has the DNA TGTGCCAGCAGTCGACAGGGACGGTACAATGAGCAGTTCTTC.

The count of this clone is one. This chain joins TRBV5-1 and TRBJ2-7, with D possibly matching TRBD2 (5 bases). The CDR3 totals 12 residues. The germline V gene has CDR1 SGHRS and CDR2 YFSETQ. V was trimmed by 0 bases and J by 6 bases, leaving 7 bases between them. The CDR3 loop is CASSLGGIEQYF. The CDR3 region has the DNA TGCGCCAGCAGCTTGGGAGGGATCGAGCAGTACTTC.

The chain employs TRBV7-8 and TRBJ1-5; 7 bases fit TRBD1. CDR3 length: 16 residues. CDR1 is SGHVS, CDR2 FQNEAQ, per germline. V lost 3 bases and J lost 3; bases outside the gene matches: 8. For the CDR3, the DNA is TGTGCCAGCAGCTTGATGGGACAGCGAAACAATCAGCCCCAGCATTTT. Its protein product is CASSLMGQRNNQPQHF.

This chain connects TRBV9 to TRBJ1-2; maybe TRBD1 (5 bases). CDR3 length: 15 amino acids. The V gene's germline CDR1 is SGDLS and CDR2 YYNGEE. V lost 2 bases and J 8 bases, leaving 19 bases between the germline ends. CDR3 sequence (DNA): TGTGCCAGCAGCGTGGGCAGGGTCGGATTGTGGGGCTACACCTTC. Its protein product is CASSVGRVGLWGYTF. Using reference TRBV9 and TRBJ1-2 for the parts outside the CDR3, the full variable domain is DSGVTQTPKHLITATGQRVTLRCSPRSGDLSVYWYQQSLDQGLQFLIQYYNGEERAKGNILERFSAQQFPDLHSELNLSSLELGDSALYFCASSVGRVGLWGYTFGSGTRLTVV.

The V gene is TRBV11-3, the J gene TRBJ2-1; 9 bases line up with TRBD2. The V segment lost 0 bases and the J segment 8 bases; nucleotides outside the gene matches: 11. The length of the CDR3 is 17 residues. Looked up from germline, CDR1 is SGHNT and CDR2 is YENEEA. The CDR3 coding sequence is TGTGCCAGCAGCTTAGACTCGCGGGAGGGCGAGGGACATGAGCAGTTCTTC. Its protein is CASSLDSREGEGHEQFF.

This clone is a singleton in its sample. V is TRBV27 and J is TRBJ2-2; 10 bases are a match to TRBD2. With V trimmed by 6 bases and J by 0 bases, 7 bases remained unmatched. The CDR3 extends over 17 amino acids. Germline V gives CDR1 MNHEY, CDR2 SMNVEV (reference sequence). CDR3 in DNA: TGTGCCAGCAGCCCCGGACTAGCGGAGTCGAACACCGGGGAGCTGTTTTTT. Its protein product is CASSPGLAESNTGELFF.

The CDR3 loop reads CASSPGQENTEAFF. In nucleotides, the CDR3 is TGTGCCAGCAGCCCCGGACAGGAGAACACTGAAGCTTTCTTT. The rearrangement joins TRBV11-3 to TRBJ1-1; 7 nucleotides match TRBD1. After removal of 5 bases from V and 1 base from J, the junction contained 4 bases not matched to a gene. CDR3 length equals 14 residues. Germline loops: CDR1 SGHNT, CDR2 YENEEA.

The V gene is TRBV6-1, the J gene TRBJ2-1; no reliable D call. Germline CDR1 is MNHNS and CDR2 is SASEGT. The V gene lost 1 base and the J gene lost 15 bases, with 7 bases spanning the gap. CDR3 length equals 10 residues. The CDR3: CASSEGWPFF. The CDR3 nucleotides are TGTGCCAGCAGTGAAGGGTGGCCGTTCTTC.

The chain links TRBV6-5 to TRBJ1-3, with D unresolved. Trimming pared 2 bases from V and 0 bases from J, leaving 8 bases between. The CDR3 is made up of 15 amino acids. The germline CDR1 and CDR2 sequences are MNHEY and SVGAGI. CDR3 protein: CASSYGPNSGNTIYF. As DNA, the CDR3 is TGTGCCAGCAGTTACGGGCCGAACTCTGGAAACACCATATATTTT.

The chain is built from TRBV13 and TRBJ2-1; D uncertain. V lost 7 bases and J lost 3, with 28 bases in between. Per germline, CDR1 PRHDT and CDR2 FYEKMQ (reference sequence). This CDR3 region has 19 residues. CDR3 protein: CASTPRPPLGSTIYNEQFF. In DNA form, the CDR3 reads TGTGCCAGCACCCCCCGACCCCCCTTGGGCAGCACCATCTACAATGAGCAGTTCTTC. The variable domain in full, completed from reference TRBV13 and TRBJ2-1, reads AAGVIQSPRHLIKEKRETATLKCYPIPRHDTVYWYQQGPGQDPQFLISFYEKMQSDKGSIPDRFSAQQFSDYHSELNMSSLELGDSALYFCASTPRPPLGSTIYNEQFFGPGTRLTVL.

This clone was recorded only once. The chain employs TRBV5-1 and TRBJ2-7, with 8 bases identical to TRBD1. J gave up 4 bases and V 0 bases, and 12 bases lay outside the gene matches. The germline V gene encodes CDR1 SGHRS and CDR2 YFSETQ. The CDR3 contains 17 residues. The CDR3 DNA reads TGCGCCAGCAGCTTGGGGCCCAACAGGGGGAGGTTGTACGAGCAGTACTTC. This encodes CASSLGPNRGRLYEQYF.

The chain is built from TRBV19 and TRBJ2-2; the D gene is possibly TRBD1 (6 bases). Germline V gene data show CDR1 as LNHDA and CDR2 as SQIVND (reference sequence). Trimming pared 7 bases from V and 8 bases from J, leaving 11 bases between. The CDR3 runs to 12 residues. CDR3 bases: TGTGCCAGTATAGGGGGAACGGGGGAGCTGTTTTTT. Translated: CASIGGTGELFF.

The gene calls are TRBV5-7 and TRBJ2-2; 14 bases match TRBD2. TRBV5-7 is sorted into the ORF group, with uncertain function. The CDR3 extends over 18 amino acids. Losses at the gene ends were 2 bases for V and 2 bases for J; bases not matched to a gene: 5. CDR3 in DNA: TGTGCCAGCAGCTTTCGGACTAGCGGGAGGACCAACACCGGGGAGCTGTTTTTT. Protein: CASSFRTSGRTNTGELFF.

The rearrangement uses TRBV6-1 and TRBJ1-5; no clear D gene. V was shortened by 2 bases and J by 1 base, with 9 bases between the two germline ends. The CDR3 contains 15 residues. The germline gives CDR1 MNHNS, CDR2 SASEGT. CDR3 bases: TGTGCCAGCAGTGAACCGGGGAGAAGCAATCAGCCCCAGCATTTT. This codes for CASSEPGRSNQPQHF.

V is TRBV5-1 and J is TRBJ2-7, with 12 bases matching TRBD2. J was trimmed by 4 bases and V by 6 bases; bases with no gene match: 11. This CDR3 has 16 residues. Germline V gene data show CDR1 as SGHRS and CDR2 as YFSETQ. The CDR3 sequence: CASTPAELAGGYEQYF. CDR3 nucleotide sequence: TGCGCCAGCACTCCCGCGGAACTAGCGGGAGGTTACGAGCAGTACTTC.

This clone was observed a few times. The V gene is TRBV29-1, the J gene TRBJ2-1; 9 positions match TRBD2. Germline CDR1 and CDR2: SQVTM and ANQGSEA. The CDR3 totals 16 residues. Germline trimming cut 6 bases from V and 4 bases from J; bases unmatched to any gene: 13. CDR3 bases: TGCAGCGTAGGCATAGCGGGAGAGAGGGCTTACAATGAGCAGTTCTTC. Residues: CSVGIAGERAYNEQFF.

The CDR3 DNA follows: TGCGCCAGCAGCTACGGCGCGGGACTGATTAATGAAAAACTGTTTTTT. It translates to CASSYGAGLINEKLFF. V and J are TRBV4-3 and TRBJ1-4; tentative D call: TRBD1 (5 bases). The V gene lost 5 bases and the J gene lost 4 bases, with 17 bases spanning the gap. Germline V gene data show CDR1 as LGHNA and CDR2 as YSLEER. CDR3 length: 16 residues.

The chain employs TRBV6-5 and TRBJ2-7; TRBD2 is a possible D gene (5 bases). Germline lookup yields CDR1 MNHEY and CDR2 SVGAGI. The CDR3 runs 15 residues. V shed 6 bases and J shed 2 bases, with 17 bases lying between them. In nucleotides, the CDR3 is TGTGCCAGCAGGAAAAGGGCTGGAGGCCCCTACGAGCAGTACTTC. Its translation: CASRKRAGGPYEQYF.

The chain uses TRBV28 and TRBJ1-4, with D perhaps TRBD1 (5 bases). The length of the CDR3 is 13 residues. V dropped 10 bases and J dropped 3 bases, with 12 bases sitting between them. Germline CDR1 reads MDHEN; CDR2 reads SYDVKM. The CDR3 coding sequence is TGTGCCACCCGGGAGGGACCTAATGAAAAACTGTTTTTT. Its protein is CATREGPNEKLFF.

Only a few counts were recorded for this clone. One junction end disagrees with the germline gene, perhaps due to a read error. The rearrangement uses TRBV28 and TRBJ2-7, with 7 bases identical to TRBD1. Germline V gene data show CDR1 as MDHEN and CDR2 as SYDVKM. The CDR3 consists of 12 residues. DNA for the CDR3: TGTGCCAGCAGCTCGACGTGGGAGACAGGGAACTTC. Translation: CASSSTWETGNF.

The chain combines TRBV18 with TRBJ2-1, with D perhaps TRBD2 (5 bases). Germline V gene data show CDR1 as KGHSH and CDR2 as LQKENI. CDR3 length equals 12 residues. The V gene lost 6 bases and the J gene lost 6 bases, with 9 bases spanning the gap. CDR3 loop: CASSPGSNEQFF. The DNA of the CDR3 is TGTGCCAGCTCCCCGGGGAGCAATGAGCAGTTCTTC.

The V call is TRBV11-1, the J call TRBJ2-7; the match to TRBD2 covers 8 bases. The CDR3 has 17 amino acids. CDR1 and CDR2 (germline): SGHAT, FQDESV (reference sequence). V lost 1 base and J lost 4; bases outside the gene matches: 12. CDR3: CASSLGNPREEGYEQYF. The CDR3 nucleotides are TGTGCCAGCAGCTTAGGGAACCCGCGGGAGGAGGGGTACGAGCAGTACTTC.

The chain uses TRBV27 and TRBJ2-3; 8 bases align to TRBD2. CDR1 is MNHEY, CDR2 SMNVEV, per germline (reference sequence). The CDR3 length is 18 residues. The trim removed 7 bases at V and 1 base at J, leaving 16 bases unmatched. In nucleotides, the CDR3 is TGTGCCAGCACCGCTCTGCTCCCGGGACTAGTTGGCACAGATACGCAGTATTTT. Its protein product is CASTALLPGLVGTDTQYF.

The chain is built from TRBV7-2 and TRBJ1-1; 7 bases fit TRBD1. The CDR3 extends over 14 amino acids. V lost 2 bases, J lost 6 bases, and 6 bases stayed unmatched. Germline CDR1 reads SGHTA; CDR2 reads FQGNSA. The CDR3 here is CASSLIGGTPEAFF. The CDR3 coding sequence is TGTGCCAGCAGCTTAATAGGGGGCACCCCTGAAGCTTTCTTT.